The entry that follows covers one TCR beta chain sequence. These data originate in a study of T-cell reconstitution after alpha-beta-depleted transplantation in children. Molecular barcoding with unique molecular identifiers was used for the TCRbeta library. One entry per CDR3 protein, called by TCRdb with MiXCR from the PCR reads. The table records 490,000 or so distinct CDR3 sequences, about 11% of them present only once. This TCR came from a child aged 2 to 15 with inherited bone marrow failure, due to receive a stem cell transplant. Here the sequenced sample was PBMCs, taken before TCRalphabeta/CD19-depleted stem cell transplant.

CDR3 DNA: TGTGCCAGCAGTTTTCACGGGAGCGCCAAAAACATTCAGTACTTC. This sequence encodes CASSFHGSAKNIQYF. The chain employs TRBV12-3 or TRBV12-4 and TRBJ2-4; a possible D gene is TRBD2 (6 bases). Trimming left V 3 bases short and J 1 base short, with 10 bases between. The CDR3 covers 15 residues.